The sequence of this T cell receptor (beta chain) was determined in a study of shared clonotypes between healthy human individuals. Study-wide background: The composition of the donors was a couple of women and a few men aged 18 to 49. Findings and limits, study-wide: Of the naive CD4 clonotypes, around 4.8% were shared across a few donors. Among non-shared clonotypes, generation probabilities were lower than among those shared by all four donors.

Germline CDR1 MNHNY, CDR2 SVGAGI (reference sequence). V gave up 6 bases and J gave up 6 bases, with 14 bases separating them. The CDR3 length is 13 residues. Details on this clone: What it recognizes is unknown.

The method was immunoSEQ multiplex PCR; TCRdb's version includes in-frame clones alone and lacks a portion of them. The table records approximately 2,000,000 clones, around 90% of them present only once. CD4+ cells yielded CD45RA+ naive and CD45RA-negative memory subsets. J is TRBJ1-1 and V is TRBV6-6, with D unclear. The clonotype comes from a man aged 18 to 29 in good health. Some clones in this sample may be carry-over from other donors' samples. The specimen was naive CD4+ T cells from PBMCs. Subset described: CD45RA+ positively selected. CDR3 sequence reads: CASSVTEGAEAFF. In DNA, the CDR3 is TGTGCCAGCAGCGTAACAGAAGGTGCTGAAGCTTTCTTT.